This note documents a single TCR beta chain sequence. Its specificity is unknown. The data derive from a study of OX40 agonist ivuxolimab in advanced cancers. Study at large: Ivuxolimab is a fully human IgG2 antibody that activates OX40 (CD134). Partial responses were recorded for three patients, including one with hepatocellular carcinoma and two with cutaneous melanoma.

The ends were cut back, 2 bases at V and 3 bases at J, with 12 bases in the middle. The germline V gene has CDR1 SGHDT and CDR2 YYEEEE. This CDR3 spans 15 amino acids. With autoimmune disease history or systemic immunosuppression, patients were excluded. Generated by immunoSEQ multiplex PCR, the TCRdb table keeps only in-frame clones and is missing some. This sample yields around 80,000 clones, of which about 85% are seen a single time; roughly 3% belongs to the top ten. The study's findings and limits: At 0.1 to 3.0 mg/kg and by week 6, clonal expansion occurred in CD4+ and CD8+ blood T cells.

This material consisted of CD4+ or CD8+ T cells sorted from blood, taken in a trial of the OX40 agonist ivuxolimab. The chain couples TRBV5-6 to TRBJ1-3; D may be TRBD1 (6 bases). This TCR was sampled from an adult with an advanced solid tumor such as melanoma, head and neck, liver or kidney cancer. The CDR3 loop is CASSLWGADGNTIYF. The CDR3, as DNA: TGTGCCAGCAGCTTATGGGGGGCCGATGGAAACACCATATATTTT.